The 18 T cell receptor beta chains below all came from one sample that was sequenced in a study of human T cells and chemical hapten exposure. Time point denoted: patch test 1, 2 weeks after DPC sensitization. Treatment given: therapeutic diphenylcyclopropenone sensitization with weekly scalp DPC. MiXCR, applied by TCRdb to the RACE reads, yields one record per CDR3 protein. The table lists 180,000 or so distinct CDR3 sequences, around 13% of them singletons. The sample was whole blood, taken in connection with sensitization to the hapten diphenylcyclopropenone (DPC). The receptor source for this set is a woman in her twenties or thirties with alopecia areata. Some clones in this sample may be carry-over from other donors' samples.

V and J are TRBV28 and TRBJ2-3; D may be TRBD1 (5 bases). Germline lookup yields CDR1 MDHEN and CDR2 SYDVKM. Trimming took off 8 bases at V and 0 bases at J, with 12 bases between the two ends. CDR3 length: 14 amino acids. CDR3 loop: CASQGVWSTDTQYF. As DNA, the CDR3 is TGTGCCAGCCAGGGTGTTTGGAGCACAGATACGCAGTATTTT.

This chain joins TRBV10-3 and TRBJ2-3; D possibly corresponds to TRBD2 (5 bases). The CDR3 contains 12 residues. Germline-derived CDR1 and CDR2 are ENHRY and SYGVKD. V shed 8 bases and J shed 3 bases, with 9 bases lying between them. The chain's CDR3 is CAIGGETDTQYF. Written as DNA, the CDR3 is TGTGCCATCGGTGGGGAGACAGATACGCAGTATTTT.

The sample holds a few counts of this clonotype. The chain employs TRBV6-2 or TRBV6-3 and TRBJ2-6; D is unclear. V was shortened by 5 bases and J by 0 bases, with 8 bases between the two germline ends. Germline V gene lookup returns CDR1 MNHEY and CDR2 SVGEGT. The CDR3 is made up of 15 amino acids. The DNA for the CDR3 is TGTGCCAGCAGTGTCGGTATCTCTGGGGCCAACGTCCTGACTTTC. Amino acid sequence: CASSVGISGANVLTF.

This rearrangement joins TRBV29-1 to TRBJ1-2; perhaps TRBD1 as D (6 bases). Germline CDR1 is SQVTM and CDR2 is ANQGSEA. Trimming removed 7 bases at V and 8 bases at J, with 23 bases between. The CDR3 covers 14 residues. The CDR3 here is CSAPGAGVMGGYTF. The DNA for the CDR3 is TGCAGCGCCCCCGGAGCAGGGGTTATGGGGGGCTACACCTTC.

The sample holds a few counts of this clonotype. Mismatch with germline at one junction end may stem from a read error. The chain carries TRBV3-1 and TRBJ1-1; 7 positions agree with TRBD1. CDR1 and CDR2 from the germline V gene are LGHDT and YNNKEL (reference sequence). This CDR3 is built from 13 residues. The CDR3 loop reads CASSQVTTGAPLF. For the CDR3, the DNA is TGTGCCAGCAGCCAAGTTACAACAGGGGCCCCACTCTTT.

V gene TRBV7-3 combines with J gene TRBJ2-1, with TRBD2 matching over 7 bases. CDR1 is SGHTA and CDR2 is FQGTGA in the germline V gene. The CDR3 covers 15 residues. V trimming: 4 bases; J trimming: 7 bases; junction bases outside the gene matches: 10. The CDR3 reads CASSSRLAARNEQFF. The CDR3 region has the DNA TGTGCCAGCAGCTCTAGACTAGCAGCCAGGAATGAGCAGTTCTTC.

V is TRBV11-2 and J is TRBJ2-3, with 8 bases matching TRBD1. The CDR3 extends over 15 amino acids. The trim removed 6 bases at V and 0 bases at J, leaving 5 bases unmatched. Germline CDR1 and CDR2: SGHAT and FQNNGV. CDR3 protein: CASRRQGLSTDTQYF. The CDR3 nucleotides read TGTGCCAGCAGGCGACAGGGGTTAAGCACAGATACGCAGTATTTT.

This clonotype was counted between two and nine times. V usage is TRBV27 and J usage is TRBJ2-6, with 8 bases matching TRBD1. The germline CDR1 and CDR2 sequences are MNHEY and SMNVEV (reference sequence). The CDR3 covers 20 residues. Trimming at V came to 5 bases and at J to 1 base, leaving 16 bases not matched to a gene. For the CDR3, the DNA is TGTGCCAGCAGTGCCCAGGGGGCAGGGGGCTTAAGTTCTGGGGCCAACGTCCTGACTTTC. This gives the protein CASSAQGAGGLSSGANVLTF. The variable domain in full, completed from reference TRBV27 and TRBJ2-6, reads EAQVTQNPRYLITVTGKKLTVTCSQNMNHEYMSWYRQDPGLGLRQIYYSMNVEVTDKGDVPEGYKVSRKEKRNFPLILESPSPNQTSLYFCASSAQGAGGLSSGANVLTFGAGSRLTVL.

V and J are TRBV9 and TRBJ1-3; TRBD1 is a possible D gene (6 bases). CDR3 size: 17 residues. V was cut by 2 bases and J by 0 bases, with 15 bases left in between. Germline-derived CDR1 and CDR2 are SGDLS and YYNGEE. DNA of the CDR3: TGTGCCAGCAGCGTTTCTGACAGGCCAAGCTCTGGAAACACCATATATTTT. This gives the protein CASSVSDRPSSGNTIYF.

The table lists this clonotype with a count of one. The chain recombines TRBV5-4 with TRBJ2-5, with D perhaps TRBD2 (6 bases). This CDR3 spans 14 amino acids. The V end was cut by 3 bases, the J end by 4 bases, with 13 bases between. Germline values: CDR1 SGHNT, CDR2 YYREEE (reference sequence). In DNA, the CDR3 is TGTGCCAGCAGCTCCCGATCAGCGGGAGAGACCCAGTACTTC. Translation: CASSSRSAGETQYF.

This clonotype was found many times. This chain uses TRBV6-5 with TRBJ2-1; possible D gene TRBD2, 7 bases. V was cut by 8 bases and J by 7 bases, with 24 bases left in between. Germline V gene data show CDR1 as MNHEY and CDR2 as SVGAGI. The CDR3 loop spans 16 amino acids. This chain's CDR3 is CASSMTGARGGNEQFF. CDR3 bases: TGTGCCAGCTCCATGACCGGGGCCAGGGGAGGGAATGAGCAGTTCTTC.

This clonotype has a handful of counts. The chain has TRBV6-5 and TRBJ2-2; D is uncertain. Germline CDR1 reads MNHEY; CDR2 reads SVGAGI. The CDR3 runs to 15 residues. The V end lost 0 bases, the J end lost 2 bases, and 7 bases lay between the germline ends. The CDR3 bases are TGTGCCAGCAGTTACTCCGGTGTAAACACCGGGGAGCTGTTTTTT. Its protein is CASSYSGVNTGELFF.

On this clonotype: A clone one base away is much larger, so this may be a read error. The chain recombines TRBV7-3 with TRBJ2-2; D remains ambiguous. The length of the CDR3 is 12 residues. Germline assignment: CDR1 SGHTA and CDR2 FQGTGA. The CDR3 nucleotides read TGTGTCAGCAGCCCCAGCACCGGGGAGCTGTTTTTT. Protein sequence: CVSSPSTGELFF. Filled out from reference TRBV7-3 and TRBJ2-2, the complete variable domain reads GAGVSQTPSNKVTEKGKYVELRCDPISGHTALYWYRQSLGQGPEFLIYFQGTGAADDSGLPNDRFFAVRPEGSVSTLKIQRTERGDSAVYLCVSSPSTGELFFGEGSRLTVL.

This clonotype has at least ten counts. The chain recombines TRBV6-1 with TRBJ1-1, with TRBD1 matching over 8 bases. The V segment lost 6 bases and the J segment 5 bases; nucleotides outside the gene matches: 8. The germline CDR1 and CDR2 sequences are MNHNS and SASEGT. The CDR3 has 14 amino acids. CDR3 residues: CASRRDRGQTEAFF. The CDR3 coding sequence is TGTGCCAGCAGGCGCGACAGGGGTCAAACTGAAGCTTTCTTT.

The table lists this clonotype with many counts. This chain connects TRBV5-6 to TRBJ2-5; D is ambiguous. Germline-derived CDR1 and CDR2 are SGHDT and YYEEEE. The V gene lost 5 bases and the J gene lost 4 bases, with 21 bases spanning the gap. The CDR3 loop spans 16 amino acids. CDR3 nucleotide sequence: TGTGCCAGCAGGTCTGACGGCGGAGATTACTCAGAGACCCAGTACTTC. Amino acids: CASRSDGGDYSETQYF.

This clonotype has just a few counts. The genes are TRBV20-1 and TRBJ2-1; 8 nucleotides align to TRBD2. The CDR3 loop spans 15 amino acids. Germline values: CDR1 DFQATT, CDR2 SNEGSKA (reference sequence). Trimming took 3 bases from V and 12 from J; bases not matched to a gene: 16. The CDR3: CSARPPGLPGGWQFF. In DNA form, the CDR3 reads TGCAGTGCTAGGCCGCCGGGACTACCGGGGGGGTGGCAGTTCTTC.

This clonotype was seen more than once but under ten times. V and J are TRBV19 and TRBJ2-1; 8 bases align to TRBD2. V shed 8 bases and J 9 bases; nucleotides not matched to a gene: 12. The CDR3 is made up of 14 amino acids. The V gene's germline CDR1 is LNHDA and CDR2 SQIVND (reference sequence). The CDR3 region is CASGAETRGGEQFF. For the CDR3, the DNA is TGTGCCAGTGGAGCGGAAACACGGGGGGGTGAGCAGTTCTTC.

The rearrangement joins TRBV29-1 to TRBJ2-7; a possible D gene is TRBD2 (7 bases). The germline CDR1 and CDR2 sequences are SQVTM and ANQGSEA. Between the trimmed V and J ends, which lost 7 bases and 3 bases, there was a span of 13 bases. This CDR3 is built from 12 residues. In nucleotides, the CDR3 is TGCAGCGCGGGGGGCAGTTACTACGAGCAGTACTTC. Its translation is CSAGGSYYEQYF.